This TCR beta chain was captured in a study of cytomegalovirus exposure and HLA in healthy donors. In the study overall: Roughly 180 million T cells yielded under 130 million unique TCR beta sequences in earlier analysis. General study points: Clonal expansion was found to be greater in HLA-associated TCR beta chains than in equally common others in a later analysis. TCR beta chain V- and J-gene trimming was linked, in a later analysis, to a missense variant in DCLRE1C.

Remarks on this clone: Its cognate antigen is unknown.

Amplification used 60 Vbeta primers and 13 Jbeta primers. Clones were sequenced by immunoSEQ multiplex PCR, and TCRdb holds only the in-frame ones, with some missing. Here the sample spans about 100,000 clones, more than 80% being singletons. Sequencing was performed on PBMCs. The source is a man in his thirties or forties in good health and CMV-seronegative.

Here the CDR3 reads CASSEWAGIEYF. For the CDR3, the DNA is TGTGCCAGCAGTGAATGGGCAGGGATCGAGTACTTC. The chain couples TRBV6-1 to TRBJ2-7; maybe TRBD1 (5 bases). The CDR3 spans 12 residues. Trimming left V 2 bases short and J 11 bases short, with 13 bases between. The V gene's germline CDR1 is MNHNS and CDR2 SASEGT.